The 11 T cell receptor beta chains reported below all come from one sample, sequenced in a study of T cells in Graves' hyperthyroidism and ophthalmopathy. RNA transcripts yielded amplified TCR beta CDR3 regions. First-round RT-PCR with HTBI primers amplified the TCR CDR3 region. MiXCR was run by TCRdb on the multiplex PCR reads, yielding one entry per CDR3 protein. The data hold hundreds of thousands of distinct CDR3 sequences, with 46% observed a single time. Sequenced sample: peripheral blood or thyroid tissue (not recorded which). The origin of the receptors is a young woman with Graves' hyperthyroidism.

V gene TRBV20-1 combines with J gene TRBJ2-6, with unresolved D. Trimming left V 6 bases short and J 0 bases short, with 12 bases between. The CDR3 covers 15 residues. CDR1 and CDR2 (germline): DFQATT, SNEGSKA (reference sequence). The CDR3 bases are TGCAGTGCCACCAGTGGTGGCTCTGGGGCCAACGTCCTGACTTTC. Amino acid sequence: CSATSGGSGANVLTF.

As DNA, the CDR3 is TGTGCCAGCAGTTACGGCGGGGGGCACACTGAAGCTTTCTTT. This sequence encodes CASSYGGGHTEAFF. J is TRBJ1-1 and V is TRBV7-9; TRBD1 might be the D (6 bases). Trimming pared 6 bases from V and 3 bases from J, leaving 14 bases between. Germline values: CDR1 SEHNR, CDR2 FQNEAQ (reference sequence). CDR3 length: 14 amino acids.

CDR3 bases: TGCAGCTTGAACAGGGAGAACACTGAAGCTTTCTTT. Translated, it gives CSLNRENTEAFF. J is TRBJ1-1 and V is TRBV29-1, with D possibly matching TRBD1 (6 bases). The V gene's germline CDR1 is SQVTM and CDR2 ANQGSEA. Trimming stripped 8 bases from V and 1 base from J, with 11 bases between. This CDR3 is 12 amino acids long.

This sequence joins TRBV2 and TRBJ2-7; 14 bases line up with TRBD2. This CDR3 contains 16 residues. Germline V gene sequence: CDR1 SNHLY, CDR2 FYNNEI. V was pared by 6 bases and J by 4 bases, with 8 bases of the junction left unmatched. The CDR3, as DNA: TGTGCCAGCAGAGAGAGGGGACTAGCGGGAGCTTACGAGCAGTACTTC. Residues: CASRERGLAGAYEQYF.

The J gene is TRBJ1-4, the V gene TRBV7-4; the match to TRBD1 covers 8 bases. This CDR3 has 12 amino acids. V shed 5 bases and J 10 bases; nucleotides not matched to a gene: 3. Per the germline V gene, CDR1 is SGHVT and CDR2 is SQSDAQ. In nucleotides, the CDR3 is TGTGCCAGCAGCCCCGGACAGGGAAAACTGTTTTTT. It encodes CASSPGQGKLFF.

A remark on this clonotype: A single base separates this from a much larger clone, so it may be a read error. The rearrangement links TRBV10-3 to TRBJ1-2, with D uncertain. Deletions cut 5 bases from V and 14 bases from J, with 6 bases between. The V gene's germline CDR1 is ENHRY and CDR2 SYGVKD. This CDR3 comprises 8 residues. CDR3 region: CAISQRTF. The CDR3 DNA sequence: TGTGCCATCAGTCAGAGGACCTTC.

The chain carries TRBV7-3 and TRBJ1-1; tentative D call: TRBD1 (5 bases). The V end lost 1 base, the J end lost 5 bases, and 11 bases lay between the germline ends. Germline V lookup: CDR1 SGHTA, CDR2 FQGTGA. This CDR3 has 14 residues. The CDR3 region is CASSLILGGTEAFF. The CDR3 bases are TGTGCCAGCAGCTTAATCCTCGGGGGTACTGAAGCTTTCTTT. Together with reference TRBV7-3 and TRBJ1-1, the CDR3 gives the full variable domain: GAGVSQTPSNKVTEKGKYVELRCDPISGHTALYWYRQSLGQGPEFLIYFQGTGAADDSGLPNDRFFAVRPEGSVSTLKIQRTERGDSAVYLCASSLILGGTEAFFGQGTRLTVV.

This clonotype was observed a few times. The chain carries TRBV10-3 and TRBJ2-7; TRBD2 matches 10 bases. CDR1 is ENHRY, CDR2 SYGVKD, per germline. The CDR3 spans 14 residues. With V trimmed by 7 bases and J by 2 bases, 5 bases remained unmatched. In DNA, the CDR3 is TGTGCCATCAAATTAGCGGGAGGTGCCTACGAGCAGTACTTC. It codes for CAIKLAGGAYEQYF.

There are many counts of this clonotype. The chain is built from TRBV19 and TRBJ1-3; a possible D gene is TRBD1 (6 bases). The V gene's germline CDR1 is LNHDA and CDR2 SQIVND (reference sequence). The CDR3 totals 15 residues. V lost 10 bases and J lost 0, with 16 bases in between. CDR3 bases: TGTGCCACCATGCCCGCACAGGGCTCTGGAAACACCATATATTTT. It is translated as CATMPAQGSGNTIYF.

This clonotype was observed at least ten times. The chain carries TRBV9 and TRBJ1-6; the D gene is possibly TRBD1 (5 bases). The CDR3 covers 16 residues. In germline, CDR1 is SGDLS, CDR2 YYNGEE. V lost 3 bases and J lost 7, with 17 bases in between. CDR3 sequence reads: CASSARRDVFNSPLHF. As DNA, the CDR3 is TGTGCCAGCAGCGCCCGAAGGGACGTCTTCAATTCACCCCTCCACTTT.

The chain joins TRBV19 to TRBJ1-1; TRBD1 matches at 9 bases. J was trimmed by 5 bases and V by 5 bases; bases with no gene match: 12. Germline CDR1 is LNHDA and CDR2 is SQIVND (reference sequence). The CDR3 is 16 residues long. Written as DNA, the CDR3 is TGTGCCAGTAGTTTCCACCCCGGGACAGGGACTACTGAAGCTTTCTTT. Amino acids: CASSFHPGTGTTEAFF.